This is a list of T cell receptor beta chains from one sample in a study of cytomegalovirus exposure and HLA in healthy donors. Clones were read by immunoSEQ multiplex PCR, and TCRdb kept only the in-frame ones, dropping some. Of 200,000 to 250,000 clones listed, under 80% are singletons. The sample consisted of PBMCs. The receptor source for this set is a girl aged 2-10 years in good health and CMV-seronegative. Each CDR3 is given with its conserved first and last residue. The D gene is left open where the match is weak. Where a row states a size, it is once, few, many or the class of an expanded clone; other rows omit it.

TGCGCCGCCAGAGTAGGGGCGAACACTGAAGCTTTCTTT CAARVGANTEAFF TRBV5-1 . TRBJ1-1 .
TGCAGCGTTGAGCGGGGACAGGGGGAGGCCCAGTACTTC CSVERGQGEAQYF TRBV29-1 . TRBJ2-5 TRBD1
TGTGCCAGCGCGCGGGTCTCTGGAAACACCATATATTTT CASARVSGNTIYF TRBV6-5 few TRBJ1-3 .
TGTGCCAGCGGCCAAATCTGGGCCAACGTCCTGACTTTC CASGQIWANVLTF TRBV6-5 . TRBJ2-6 .
TGCAGCGTCCGGGACTACCTGGCAGATACGCAGTATTTT CSVRDYLADTQYF TRBV29-1 . TRBJ2-3 TRBD2
TGTGCCTCCCAACCCCGGGACAGGGGCCTCAGCTCTGGAAACACCATATATTTT CASQPRDRGLSSGNTIYF TRBV30 . TRBJ1-3 TRBD1
TGTGCCAGCTCACTCCGGGACACGATTAATGAAAAACTGTTTTTT CASSLRDTINEKLFF TRBV18 . TRBJ1-4 .
TGTGCCAGCAGCCTGGGACAGGTAAACGAGCAGTACTTC CASSLGQVNEQYF TRBV7-9 . TRBJ2-7 TRBD1
TGTGCCAGCAGTCTCCAGGGGGTCGGAGAGACCCAGTACTTC CASSLQGVGETQYF TRBV6-1 . TRBJ2-5 TRBD1
TGTGCCAGCAGCTTAAAGCACAATGAGCAGTTCTTC CASSLKHNEQFF TRBV7-9 . TRBJ2-1 .
TGCAGCGTTGATGTTCCAGGGAATATCGGGGGCTACACCTTC CSVDVPGNIGGYTF TRBV29-1 . TRBJ1-2 .
TGTGCCAGCAGTGAATGGGGGGGACACTCCTATAATTCACCCCTCCACTTT CASSEWGGHSYNSPLHF TRBV2 . TRBJ1-6 .
TGTGCCAGTAGTATTTATACAGGGAGTGGCTATGGCTACACCTTC CASSIYTGSGYGYTF TRBV19 . TRBJ1-2 .
TGCGCCAGCAGGGGGGGGGATGGGAACACTGAAGCTTTCTTT CASRGGDGNTEAFF TRBV5-1 few TRBJ1-1 .
TGTGCCAGCAGCCACTCGGCTGGGCAGGGCTACACCTTC CASSHSAGQGYTF TRBV4-2 few TRBJ1-2 .
TGTGCCAGCAGGGACAATCCGGCGTACTACAATGAGCAGTTCTTC CASRDNPAYYNEQFF TRBV6-1 . TRBJ2-1 .